The rows below give T cell receptor beta chains drawn from one sample of a study of blood T cell repertoires in COVID-19. Profiled with immunoSEQ multiplex PCR; TCRdb holds only in-frame clones, not every one. The sample contains 150,000 to 200,000 clones, approximately 82% of which appear only once. The specimen was PBMCs or T cells enriched from blood (not recorded which). The receptors were gathered from a woman aged 50 to 60 who had recovered from COVID-19. Both conserved end residues are part of each CDR3. The D gene is left open where the match is weak. Size values are once, few and many counts, or a class for expanded clones, and some rows have none.

size,J,D,V,DNA,CDR3
-,TRBJ1-1,TRBD1,TRBV5-4,TGTGCCAGCAGCAGGACAGGGGGGAATTATCCTGAAGCTTTCTTT,CASSRTGGNYPEAFF
-,TRBJ1-1,TRBD1,TRBV19,TGTGCCAGTAAAGACAGGGACACTGAAGCTTTCTTT,CASKDRDTEAFF
many,TRBJ1-1,-,TRBV18,TGTGCCAGCTCCCCCCCGGGTCTGGGAGGCACTGAAGCTTTCTTT,CASSPPGLGGTEAFF
-,TRBJ2-3,-,TRBV7-2,TGTGCCAGCAGCTTAGCGACTACCGGGAGCTGGGACACAGATACGCAGTATTTT,CASSLATTGSWDTDTQYF
-,TRBJ2-2,TRBD2,TRBV2,TGTGCCAGCAGGAGGACTAGCCTCTCCGGGGAGCTGTTTTTT,CASRRTSLSGELFF
-,TRBJ2-7,TRBD2,TRBV6-6,TGTGCCAGCAGTCATTCCGTCTTGACGGGAGGGGGAAAGGACGAGCAGTACTTC,CASSHSVLTGGGKDEQYF
-,TRBJ2-2,TRBD2,TRBV5-4,TGTGCCAGCCGGGACTATAAAAACACCGGGGAGCTGTTTTTT,CASRDYKNTGELFF
-,TRBJ2-7,-,TRBV5-1,TGCGCCAGCAGCTTGGCCTTAACAGGCGAGCAGTACTTC,CASSLALTGEQYF
-,TRBJ2-7,-,TRBV27,TGTGCCAGCGGTCGCAAGGGAGATGGGCTGGGGGAGCAGTACTTC,CASGRKGDGLGEQYF
-,TRBJ1-1,-,TRBV2,TGTGCCAGTGCGGTGGGGGCGACCTACACTGAAGCTTTCTTT,CASAVGATYTEAFF
-,TRBJ1-2,-,TRBV28,TGTGCCAGCAGTCCACCGGGTCTTCGGGGCTATGGCTACACCTTC,CASSPPGLRGYGYTF
-,TRBJ2-7,-,TRBV19,TGTGCCAGTAGTATAGGTACAGTGAACGAGCAGTACTTC,CASSIGTVNEQYF
-,TRBJ2-1,TRBD2,TRBV27,TGTGCCAGCAGTTTTCTAGCGGGAGACTACAATGAGCAGTTCTTC,CASSFLAGDYNEQFF
-,TRBJ2-7,TRBD1,TRBV29-1,TGCAGCGTTGGCCTTGGGACAGCGGCATACGAGCAGTACTTC,CSVGLGTAAYEQYF
once,TRBJ2-1,-,TRBV27,TGTGCCAGCAGTTTACGGGCGGGAAACAACAATGAGCAGTTCTTC,CASSLRAGNNNEQFF